Below are 12 T cell receptor beta chains sequenced from a single sample in a study of blood T cell repertoires in COVID-19. TCRdb's table, derived via immunoSEQ multiplex PCR, lists solely in-frame clones and lacks some. Of 300,000 to 400,000 clones listed, 87% are singletons. What was sequenced was peripheral blood. The source of these receptors is a man between 25 and 39 years old with COVID-19, enrolled during active disease.

The chain has TRBV12-3 or TRBV12-4 and TRBJ1-1; 7 bases map to TRBD1. This CDR3 has 13 amino acids. V was clipped by 6 bases and J by 11 bases; unmatched bases: 12. For the CDR3, the DNA is TGTGCCAGCAGCGCCCGACAGGGTGTCTTCGCTTTCTTT. Translating it yields CASSARQGVFAFF.

Turning to this clone: Other nucleotide sequences in the sample specify the same CDR3. This chain uses TRBV2 with TRBJ1-5; TRBD1 agrees at 9 bases. Germline V gives CDR1 SNHLY, CDR2 FYNNEI. CDR3 size: 14 residues. Germline trimming cut 5 bases from V and 2 bases from J; bases unmatched to any gene: 1. The CDR3 nucleotides are TGTGCCAGCAGTTGGACAGGGGGCAATCAGCCCCAGCATTTT. It encodes CASSWTGGNQPQHF.

This rearrangement joins TRBV3-1 (or the pseudogene TRBV3-2) to TRBJ2-3; 13 nucleotides match TRBD2. Germline CDR1 LGHDT, CDR2 YNNKEL (reference sequence). The CDR3 has 18 amino acids. After removal of 7 bases from V and 6 bases from J, the junction contained 16 bases not matched to a gene. The CDR3 sequence is CASTPRGLAGSEVDTQYF. The CDR3 DNA reads TGTGCCAGCACCCCCCGGGGACTAGCGGGGTCCGAGGTTGATACGCAGTATTTT.

The V gene is TRBV9, the J gene TRBJ1-6, with 7 nucleotides matching TRBD1. The CDR3 spans 16 residues. After removal of 4 bases from V and 3 bases from J, the junction contained 7 bases not matched to a gene. Germline values: CDR1 SGDLS, CDR2 YYNGEE. CDR3 sequence reads: CASSTGQAIYNSPLHF. For the CDR3, the DNA is TGTGCCAGCAGCACAGGACAGGCCATCTATAATTCACCCCTCCACTTT.

V gene TRBV2 combines with J gene TRBJ1-1; TRBD1 matches at 8 bases. Germline V gene sequence: CDR1 SNHLY, CDR2 FYNNEI. The trim removed 5 bases at V and 2 bases at J, leaving 7 bases unmatched. The CDR3 has 15 amino acids. CDR3 amino acids: CASSSQGAGNTEAFF. The DNA for the CDR3 is TGTGCCAGCAGTTCTCAGGGGGCCGGCAACACTGAAGCTTTCTTT. Filled out from reference TRBV2 and TRBJ1-1, the complete variable domain reads EPEVTQTPSHQVTQMGQEVILRCVPISNHLYFYWYRQILGQKVEFLVSFYNNEISEKSEIFDDQFSVERPDGSNFTLKIRSTKLEDSAMYFCASSSQGAGNTEAFFGQGTRLTVV.

The chain employs TRBV4-3 and TRBJ2-1; tentatively, D is TRBD2 (6 bases). The CDR3 consists of 17 residues. Trimming took off 1 base at V and 7 bases at J, with 20 bases between the two ends. CDR1 is LGHNA, CDR2 YSLEER, per germline. The chain's CDR3 is CASSQAPLAAAGNEQFF. CDR3 nucleotide sequence: TGCGCCAGCAGCCAAGCCCCCCTGGCCGCGGCGGGGAATGAGCAGTTCTTC.

CDR3 region: CASTRTALYNSPLHF. The CDR3 nucleotides are TGTGCCAGCACCCGGACAGCCCTCTATAATTCACCCCTCCACTTT. The rearrangement joins TRBV9 to TRBJ1-6; possible D gene TRBD1, 6 bases. The CDR3 extends over 15 amino acids. The germline V and J ends were trimmed by 6 bases and 3 bases, with 13 bases remaining between them. Germline assignment: CDR1 SGDLS and CDR2 YYNGEE.

This sequence joins TRBV7-3 and TRBJ1-2; 7 nucleotides align to TRBD1. The CDR3 totals 12 residues. The germline V gene has CDR1 SGHTA and CDR2 FQGTGA. The trim removed 4 bases at V and 8 bases at J, leaving 4 bases unmatched. The CDR3 protein is CASSSTGSGYTF. The CDR3 DNA follows: TGTGCCAGCAGCTCGACAGGGAGCGGCTACACCTTC. The complete variable domain, with remaining parts taken from reference TRBV7-3 and TRBJ1-2, reads GAGVSQTPSNKVTEKGKYVELRCDPISGHTALYWYRQSLGQGPEFLIYFQGTGAADDSGLPNDRFFAVRPEGSVSTLKIQRTERGDSAVYLCASSSTGSGYTFGSGTRLTVV.

There are a few counts of this clone. J is TRBJ2-7 and V is TRBV28; D perhaps matches TRBD1 (5 bases). V lost 7 bases and J 0 bases, leaving 10 bases between the germline ends. In germline, CDR1 is MDHEN, CDR2 SYDVKM. The CDR3 is 13 amino acids. As DNA, the CDR3 is TGTGCCAGCACCAAGGGGATCTCCTACGAGCAGTACTTC. Amino acids: CASTKGISYEQYF.

The chain couples TRBV30 to TRBJ2-3, with TRBD2 as a possible D gene (6 bases). The germline V gene has CDR1 GTSNPN and CDR2 SVGIG (reference sequence). This CDR3 is 12 amino acids long. V shed 0 bases and J shed 5 bases, with 6 bases lying between them. CDR3 nucleotide sequence: TGTGCCTGGAGTGTGGGGGGAGATACGCAGTATTTT. This sequence encodes CAWSVGGDTQYF.

V and J are TRBV12-5 and TRBJ2-7; the match to TRBD1 covers 10 bases. With 10 bases clipped from V and 3 bases from J, the junction kept 6 bases outside the gene matches. Germline V lookup: CDR1 LGHNT, CDR2 FRNRAP. The CDR3 covers 13 residues. The CDR3 spells CAMRDRGRYEQYF. The CDR3 bases are TGTGCTATGAGGGACAGGGGTCGCTACGAGCAGTACTTC.

This clone was observed once. The gene calls are TRBV9 and TRBJ2-7; TRBD1 agrees at 8 bases. Germline assignment: CDR1 SGDLS and CDR2 YYNGEE. CDR3 length equals 17 residues. V lost 0 bases to trimming and J lost 9 bases; unmatched junction nucleotides: 17. This CDR3 is CASSVGAGGAVDMGQYF. In DNA form, the CDR3 reads TGTGCCAGCAGCGTAGGGGCAGGGGGCGCAGTGGATATGGGGCAGTACTTC.